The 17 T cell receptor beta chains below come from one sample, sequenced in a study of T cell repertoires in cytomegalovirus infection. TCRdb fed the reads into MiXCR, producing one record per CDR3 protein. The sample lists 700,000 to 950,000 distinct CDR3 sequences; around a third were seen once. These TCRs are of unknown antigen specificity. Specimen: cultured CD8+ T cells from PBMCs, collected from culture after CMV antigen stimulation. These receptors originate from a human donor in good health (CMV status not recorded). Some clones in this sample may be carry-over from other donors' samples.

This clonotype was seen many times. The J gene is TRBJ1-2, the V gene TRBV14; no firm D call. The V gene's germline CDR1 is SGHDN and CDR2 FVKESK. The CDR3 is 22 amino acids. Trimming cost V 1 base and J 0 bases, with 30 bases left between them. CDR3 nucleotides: TGTGCCAGCAGCCAAGCCCTTTTTGGGTTTGACTTACCCCTGATTGCTAACTATGGCTACACCTTC. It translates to CASSQALFGFDLPLIANYGYTF.

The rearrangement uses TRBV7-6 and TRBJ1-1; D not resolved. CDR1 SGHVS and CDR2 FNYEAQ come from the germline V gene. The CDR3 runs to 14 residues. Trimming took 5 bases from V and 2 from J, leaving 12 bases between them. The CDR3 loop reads CASSPDPDNTEAFF. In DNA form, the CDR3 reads TGTGCCAGCAGCCCAGACCCCGACAACACTGAAGCTTTCTTT.

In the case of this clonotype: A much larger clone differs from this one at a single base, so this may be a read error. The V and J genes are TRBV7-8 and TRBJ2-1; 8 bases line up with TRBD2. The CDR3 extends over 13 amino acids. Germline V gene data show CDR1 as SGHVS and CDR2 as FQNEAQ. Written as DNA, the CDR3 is TGTGCCAGCATCAGCGGGGGATACAGTGAGCAGTTCTTC. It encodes CASISGGYSEQFF.

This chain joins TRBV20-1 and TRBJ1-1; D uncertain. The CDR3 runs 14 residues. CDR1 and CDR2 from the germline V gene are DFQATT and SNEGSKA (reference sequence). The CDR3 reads CSLPTPSMNTEAFF. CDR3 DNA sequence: TGCAGCCTCCCTACTCCCAGCATGAACACTGAAGCTTTCTTT.

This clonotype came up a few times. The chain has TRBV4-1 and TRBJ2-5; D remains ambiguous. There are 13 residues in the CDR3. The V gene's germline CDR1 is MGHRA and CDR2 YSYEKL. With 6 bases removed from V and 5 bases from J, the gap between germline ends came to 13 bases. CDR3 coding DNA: TGCGCCAGCAGGCCGAGCCTGAAGGAGACCCAGTACTTC. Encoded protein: CASRPSLKETQYF.

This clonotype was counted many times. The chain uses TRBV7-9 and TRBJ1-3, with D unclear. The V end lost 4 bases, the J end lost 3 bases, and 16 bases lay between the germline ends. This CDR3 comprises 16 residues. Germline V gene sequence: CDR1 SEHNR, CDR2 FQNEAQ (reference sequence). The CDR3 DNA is TGTGCCAGCAGCTCGACCAGTCCGACTCATGGAAACACCATATATTTT. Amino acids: CASSSTSPTHGNTIYF. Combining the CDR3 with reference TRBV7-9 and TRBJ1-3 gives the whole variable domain DTGVSQNPRHKITKRGQNVTFRCDPISEHNRLYWYRQTLGQGPEFLTYFQNEAQLEKSRLLSDRFSAERPKGSFSTLEIQRTEQGDSAMYLCASSSTSPTHGNTIYFGEGSWLTVV.

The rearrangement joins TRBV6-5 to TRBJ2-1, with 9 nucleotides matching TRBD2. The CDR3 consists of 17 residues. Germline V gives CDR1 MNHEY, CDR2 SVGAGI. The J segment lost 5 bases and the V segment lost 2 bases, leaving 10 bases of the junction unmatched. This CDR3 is CASSYGRWASGDNEQFF. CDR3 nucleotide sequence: TGTGCCAGCAGTTACGGTCGTTGGGCTAGCGGGGACAATGAGCAGTTCTTC.

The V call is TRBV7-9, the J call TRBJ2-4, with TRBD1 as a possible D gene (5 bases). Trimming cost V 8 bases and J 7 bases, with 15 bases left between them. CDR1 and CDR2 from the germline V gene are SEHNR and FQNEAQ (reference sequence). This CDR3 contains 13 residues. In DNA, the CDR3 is TGTGCCAGCTCGGCGAAGGGGTGGAACATTCAGTACTTC. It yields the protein CASSAKGWNIQYF.

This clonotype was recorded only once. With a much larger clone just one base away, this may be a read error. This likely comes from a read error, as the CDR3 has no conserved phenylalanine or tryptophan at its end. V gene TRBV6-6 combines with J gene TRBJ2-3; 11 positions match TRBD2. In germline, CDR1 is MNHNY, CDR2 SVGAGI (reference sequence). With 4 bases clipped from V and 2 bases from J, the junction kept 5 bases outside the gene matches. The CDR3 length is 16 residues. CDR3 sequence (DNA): TGTGCCAGCAGTTCCGGGACTAGCGGACCCACAGATACGCAGTATTTA. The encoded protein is CASSSGTSGPTDTQYL.

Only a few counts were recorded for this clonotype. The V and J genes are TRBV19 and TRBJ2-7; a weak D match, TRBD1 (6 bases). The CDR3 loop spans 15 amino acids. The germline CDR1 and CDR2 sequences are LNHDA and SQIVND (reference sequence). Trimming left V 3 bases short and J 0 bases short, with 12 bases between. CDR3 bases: TGTGCCAGTAGTATCGGCAGGGGAAGCTCCTACGAGCAGTACTTC. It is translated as CASSIGRGSSYEQYF.

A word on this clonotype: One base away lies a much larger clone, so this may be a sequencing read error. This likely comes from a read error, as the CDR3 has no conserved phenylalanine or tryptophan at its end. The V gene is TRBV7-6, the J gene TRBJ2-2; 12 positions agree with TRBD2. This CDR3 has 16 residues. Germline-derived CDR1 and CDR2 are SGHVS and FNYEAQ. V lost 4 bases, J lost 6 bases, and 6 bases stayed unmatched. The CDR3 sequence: CASSSWTSGDSGELFL. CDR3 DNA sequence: TGTGCCAGCAGCTCATGGACTAGCGGGGACTCCGGGGAGCTGTTTCTT.

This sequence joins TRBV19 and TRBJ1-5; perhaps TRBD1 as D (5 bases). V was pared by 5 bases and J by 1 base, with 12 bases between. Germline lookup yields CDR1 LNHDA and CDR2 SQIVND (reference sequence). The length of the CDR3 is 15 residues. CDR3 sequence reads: CASSYRRESNQPQHF. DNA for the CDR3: TGTGCCAGTAGTTACCGCAGGGAGAGCAATCAGCCCCAGCATTTT.

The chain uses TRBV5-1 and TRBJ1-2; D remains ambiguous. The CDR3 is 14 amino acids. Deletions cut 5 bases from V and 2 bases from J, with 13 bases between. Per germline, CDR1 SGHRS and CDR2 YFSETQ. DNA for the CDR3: TGCGCCAGCAGAGGAGAAAGCGTCAACTATGGCTACACCTTC. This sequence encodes CASRGESVNYGYTF.

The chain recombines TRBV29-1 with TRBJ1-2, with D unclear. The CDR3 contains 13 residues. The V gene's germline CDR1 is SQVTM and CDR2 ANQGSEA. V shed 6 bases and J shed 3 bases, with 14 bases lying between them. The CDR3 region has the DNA TGCAGCGTACCAAAGAGGGATCACTATGGCTACACCTTC. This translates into CSVPKRDHYGYTF.

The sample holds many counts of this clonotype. The CDR3 protein is CASSQESGGDSYNEQFF. The CDR3 DNA follows: TGCGCCAGCAGCCAAGAAAGCGGGGGTGATTCCTACAATGAGCAGTTCTTC. This chain joins TRBV4-1 and TRBJ2-1; 8 bases fit TRBD2. CDR3 length equals 17 residues. Germline assignment: CDR1 MGHRA and CDR2 YSYEKL. After removal of 0 bases from V and 1 base from J, the junction contained 5 bases not matched to a gene.

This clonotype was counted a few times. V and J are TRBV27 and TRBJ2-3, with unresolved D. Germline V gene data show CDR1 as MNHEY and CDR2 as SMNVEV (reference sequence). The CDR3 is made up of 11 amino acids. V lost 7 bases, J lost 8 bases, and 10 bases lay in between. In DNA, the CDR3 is TGTGCCAGCACCTTCTGGGGTACGCAGTATTTT. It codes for CASTFWGTQYF.

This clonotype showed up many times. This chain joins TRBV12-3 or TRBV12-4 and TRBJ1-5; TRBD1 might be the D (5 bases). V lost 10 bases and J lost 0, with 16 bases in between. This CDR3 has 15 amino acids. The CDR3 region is CATLRSGSSNQPQHF. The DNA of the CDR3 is TGTGCCACCCTCAGGTCAGGGTCTAGCAATCAGCCCCAGCATTTT.